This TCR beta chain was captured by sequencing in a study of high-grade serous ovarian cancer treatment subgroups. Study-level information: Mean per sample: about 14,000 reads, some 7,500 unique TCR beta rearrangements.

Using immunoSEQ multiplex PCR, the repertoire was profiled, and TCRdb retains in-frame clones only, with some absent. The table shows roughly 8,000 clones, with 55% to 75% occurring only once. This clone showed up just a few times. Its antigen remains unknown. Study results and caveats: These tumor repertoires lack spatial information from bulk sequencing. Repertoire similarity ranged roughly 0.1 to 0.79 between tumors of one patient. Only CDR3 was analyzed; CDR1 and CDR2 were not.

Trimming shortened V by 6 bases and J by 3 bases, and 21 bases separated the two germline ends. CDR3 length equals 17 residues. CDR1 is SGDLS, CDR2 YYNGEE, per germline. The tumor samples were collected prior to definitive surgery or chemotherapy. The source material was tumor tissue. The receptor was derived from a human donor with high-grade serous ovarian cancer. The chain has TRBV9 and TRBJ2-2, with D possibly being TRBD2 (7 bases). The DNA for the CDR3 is TGTGCCAGCAATGAGCCGAGGGGGGGGAAAGACACCGGGGAGCTGTTTTTT. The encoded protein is CASNEPRGGKDTGELFF. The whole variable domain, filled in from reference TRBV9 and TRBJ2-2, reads DSGVTQTPKHLITATGQRVTLRCSPRSGDLSVYWYQQSLDQGLQFLIQYYNGEERAKGNILERFSAQQFPDLHSELNLSSLELGDSALYFCASNEPRGGKDTGELFFGEGSRLTVL.